The source of this T cell receptor (beta chain) is a study of control samples from healthy donors and cancer patients (dated by TCRdb to between 2020 and 2021). Reading the germline V gene gives CDR1 MDHEN and CDR2 SYDVKM. Reading from cysteine to phenylalanine, the CDR3 counts 13 amino acids. Just the 39-base CDR3 DNA is kept, in frame starting at base 1. V gives up 2 bases and J gives up 3 bases, and the segment between their germline ends measures 7 bases. Library method: the immunoSEQ multiplex PCR assay. The source is immuneACCESS, and TCRdb retained only in-frame sequences with V and J called. Part of the clones is not carried over; for the studies checked, unresolved V genes explain less than half of this, and the remainder is unexplained. This sample gives 160,000 or so clones in total; about 93% of them show up just once. The ten largest make up 0.68% of the sample. Concerning this clone: What antigen it recognizes has not been identified. One base away there is no much larger clone; base qualities are not given.

This sequence originates from a young woman in good health. Sequenced: blood. The chain couples TRBV28 to TRBJ2-5, with the D gene not clear enough to name. Here is the DNA: TGTGCCAGCAGTTTAGGCCCGGAAGAGACCCAGTACTTC. The translation is CASSLGPEETQYF.